This paragraph covers one T cell receptor beta chain sequence. This CDR3 contains 11 residues. Trimming removed 3 bases at V and 14 bases at J, with 14 bases between. Per germline, CDR1 GTSNPN and CDR2 SVGIG (reference sequence). The sample originates from a study of blood T cell repertoires in COVID-19. In the study overall: COVID-19 samples collected from the United States, Italy and Spain covered acute and convalescent phases.

Here immunoSEQ multiplex PCR was the method, and the copy in TCRdb shows in-frame clones only, minus some. The repertoire holds approximately 98,000 clones, with about four fifths as singletons. J is TRBJ2-1 and V is TRBV30; D might be TRBD1 (5 bases). Material for sequencing was peripheral blood. The TCR was taken from a woman in her seventies with acute or convalescent COVID-19. CDR3 sequence: CAWRVEQVEFF. DNA of the CDR3: TGTGCCTGGAGGGTTGAACAGGTCGAGTTCTTC. The full variable domain, in which reference TRBV30 and TRBJ2-1 provide the parts outside the CDR3, is SQTIHQWPATLVQPVGSPLSLECTVEGTSNPNLYWYRQAAGRGLQLLFYSVGIGQISSEVPQNLSASRPQDRQFILSSKKLLLSDSGFYLCAWRVEQVEFFGPGTRLTVL.